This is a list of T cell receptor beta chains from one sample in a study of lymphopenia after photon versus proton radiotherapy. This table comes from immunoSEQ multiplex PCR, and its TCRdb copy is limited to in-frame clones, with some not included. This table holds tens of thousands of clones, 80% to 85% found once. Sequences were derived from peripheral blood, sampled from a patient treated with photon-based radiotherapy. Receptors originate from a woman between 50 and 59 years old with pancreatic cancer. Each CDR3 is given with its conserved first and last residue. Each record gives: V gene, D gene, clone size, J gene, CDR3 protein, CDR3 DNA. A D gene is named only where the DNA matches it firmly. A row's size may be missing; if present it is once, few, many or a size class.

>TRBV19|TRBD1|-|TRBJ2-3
CASADRVGFRTDTQYF
TGTGCCAGTGCCGACAGGGTTGGGTTTAGAACAGATACGCAGTATTTT
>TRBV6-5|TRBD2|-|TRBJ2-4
CASKTGGAKNIQYF
TGTGCCAGCAAGACGGGGGGAGCCAAAAACATTCAGTACTTC
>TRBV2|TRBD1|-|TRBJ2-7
CASRKGQAAYEQYF
TGTGCCAGCAGAAAGGGACAGGCCGCCTACGAGCAGTACTTC
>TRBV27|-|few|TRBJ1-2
CASSYPGLRYGYTF
TGTGCCAGCAGTTACCCGGGATTGCGCTATGGCTACACCTTC
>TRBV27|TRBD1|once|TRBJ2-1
CASSLVGQGFDEQFF
TGTGCCAGCAGTTTAGTAGGACAGGGGTTCGATGAGCAGTTCTTC
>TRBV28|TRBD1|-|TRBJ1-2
CASRQFGQGADGYTF
TGTGCCAGCAGACAATTTGGCCAGGGGGCTGATGGCTACACCTTC
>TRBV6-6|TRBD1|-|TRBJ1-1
CASSYPGTGDTEAFF
TGTGCCAGCAGTTACCCCGGGACAGGGGACACTGAAGCTTTCTTT
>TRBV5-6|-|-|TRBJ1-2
CASSSPPWVDGYTF
TGTGCCAGCAGCAGCCCACCCTGGGTAGATGGCTACACCTTC
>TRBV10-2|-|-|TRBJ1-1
CASSEGRANTEAFF
TGCGCCAGCAGTGAGGGCAGGGCGAACACTGAAGCTTTCTTT
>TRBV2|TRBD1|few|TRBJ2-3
CASSQDRGGTDTQYF
TGTGCCAGCAGTCAGGACAGGGGAGGCACAGATACGCAGTATTTT
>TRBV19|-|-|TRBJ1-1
CASSLRSAGAGNTEAFF
TGTGCCAGTAGTTTGAGGTCTGCGGGCGCGGGGAACACTGAAGCTTTCTTT
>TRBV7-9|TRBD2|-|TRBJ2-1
CATHSGSSGIGNEQFF
TGTGCCACCCACTCGGGATCTAGCGGGATAGGCAATGAGCAGTTCTTC
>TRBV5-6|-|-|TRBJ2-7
CASSPRFGKTSYEQYF
TGTGCCAGCAGCCCCCGCTTCGGGAAAACCTCCTACGAGCAGTACTTC
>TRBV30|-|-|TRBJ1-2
CAWSPDRLDGYTF
TGTGCCTGGAGTCCCGACAGGTTGGATGGCTACACCTTC
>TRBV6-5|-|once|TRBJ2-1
CASSYSTVSQQFF
TGTGCCAGCAGTTACTCTACGGTCTCGCAACAGTTCTTC
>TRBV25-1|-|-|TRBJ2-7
CASRGLSYEQYF
TGTGCCAGCAGGGGACTGTCCTACGAGCAGTACTTC
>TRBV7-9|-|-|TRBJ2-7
CASSLAMSSYEQYF
TGTGCCAGCAGCTTAGCTATGAGCTCCTACGAGCAGTACTTC
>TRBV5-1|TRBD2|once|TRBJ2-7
CASSSRLAGAYEQYF
TGCGCCAGCAGCTCTAGACTAGCGGGAGCCTACGAGCAGTACTTC
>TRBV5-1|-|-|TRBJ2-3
CASSLGLGGTDTQYF
TGCGCCAGCAGCTTGGGCTTAGGGGGGACAGATACGCAGTATTTT
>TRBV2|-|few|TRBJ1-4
CASNGGPNEKLFF
TGTGCCAGCAACGGGGGGCCTAATGAAAAACTGTTTTTT
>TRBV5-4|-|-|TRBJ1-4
CASSLAGATNEKLFF
TGTGCCAGCAGCTTGGCGGGAGCAACTAATGAAAAACTGTTTTTT
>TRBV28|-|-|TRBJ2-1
CASSPVGGGSSYNEQFF
TGTGCCAGCAGCCCCGTAGGGGGAGGAAGCTCCTACAATGAGCAGTTCTTC
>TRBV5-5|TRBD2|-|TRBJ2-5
CASSFLAVQETQYF
TGTGCCAGCAGCTTTCTAGCGGTTCAAGAGACCCAGTACTTC
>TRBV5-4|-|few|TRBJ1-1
CASSLPQLNTEAFF
TGTGCCAGCAGCCTCCCTCAACTGAACACTGAAGCTTTCTTT
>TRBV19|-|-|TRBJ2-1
CASSPRQIPDNEQFF
TGTGCCAGTAGTCCCCGACAGATACCGGACAATGAGCAGTTCTTC
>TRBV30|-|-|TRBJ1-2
CAWSVTGILSAIYGYTF
TGTGCCTGGAGTGTAACGGGTATCCTGTCGGCTATCTATGGCTACACCTTC
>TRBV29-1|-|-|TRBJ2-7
CSVGTATTAYEQYF
TGCAGCGTTGGGACAGCAACAACGGCCTACGAGCAGTACTTC
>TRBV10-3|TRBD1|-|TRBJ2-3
CAISERDRGTDTQYF
TGTGCCATCAGTGAACGGGACAGGGGGACAGATACGCAGTATTTT
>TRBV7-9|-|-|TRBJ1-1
CASSKGMNTEAFF
TGTGCCAGCAGTAAGGGGATGAACACTGAAGCTTTCTTT
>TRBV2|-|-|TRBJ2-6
CASSRAQAGANVLTF
TGTGCCAGCAGTCGGGCCCAGGCTGGGGCCAACGTCCTGACTTTC
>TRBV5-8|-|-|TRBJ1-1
CASSLRGSTEAFF
TGTGCCAGCAGCTTGCGGGGAAGCACTGAAGCTTTCTTT
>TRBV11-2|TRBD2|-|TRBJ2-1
CASSLGGTRYYNEQFF
TGTGCCAGCAGCTTAGGAGGGACTAGATACTACAATGAGCAGTTCTTC
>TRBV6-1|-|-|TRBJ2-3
CASSAPGRQLSTDTQYF
TGTGCCAGCAGTGCCCCGGGACGTCAATTGAGCACAGATACGCAGTATTTT
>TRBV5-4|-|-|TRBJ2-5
CASSFGALQETQYF
TGTGCCAGCAGCTTCGGGGCGTTGCAAGAGACCCAGTACTTC
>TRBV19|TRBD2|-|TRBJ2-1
CASSLGLAVYNEQFF
TGTGCCAGTAGTCTAGGACTAGCGGTCTACAATGAGCAGTTCTTC
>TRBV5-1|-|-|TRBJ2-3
CASSLGPTPDTQYF
TGCGCCAGCAGCTTAGGACCCACCCCAGATACGCAGTATTTT
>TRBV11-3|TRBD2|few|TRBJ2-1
CASSLDSSGQREQFF
TGTGCCAGCAGCTTAGATAGTAGCGGGCAGCGTGAGCAGTTCTTC
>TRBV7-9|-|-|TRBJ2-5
CASSSTGPETQYF
TGTGCCAGCAGCTCGACAGGACCGGAGACCCAGTACTTC
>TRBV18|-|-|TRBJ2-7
CASSPSGGAGDEQYF
TGTGCCAGCTCACCCTCCGGGGGCGCGGGGGACGAGCAGTACTTC
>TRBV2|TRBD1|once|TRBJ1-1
CASSKQGRTEAFF
TGTGCCAGCTCGAAACAGGGGCGGACTGAAGCTTTCTTT
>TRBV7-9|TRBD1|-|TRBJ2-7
CASSYPRTGGTYEQYF
TGTGCCAGCAGCTATCCCCGGACAGGGGGTACCTACGAGCAGTACTTC
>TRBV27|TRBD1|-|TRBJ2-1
CASNSGTGSYNEQFF
TGTGCCAGCAACTCCGGGACAGGGTCCTACAATGAGCAGTTCTTC
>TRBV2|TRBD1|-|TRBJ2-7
CASCFATGTEQYF
TGTGCCAGCTGCTTCGCGACAGGGACCGAGCAGTACTTC
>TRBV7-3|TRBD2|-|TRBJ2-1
CASSSGLAGGYNEQFF
TGTGCCAGCAGCTCTGGACTAGCGGGAGGGTACAATGAGCAGTTCTTC
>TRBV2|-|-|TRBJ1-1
CANLQGRKTEAFF
TGTGCCAACCTACAGGGCCGGAAGACTGAAGCTTTCTTT
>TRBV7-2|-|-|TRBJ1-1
CASSLISTEAFF
TGTGCCAGCAGCTTAATCAGCACTGAAGCTTTCTTT
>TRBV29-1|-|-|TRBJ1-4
CSVEGSNEKLFF
TGCAGCGTTGAAGGGTCTAATGAAAAACTGTTTTTT
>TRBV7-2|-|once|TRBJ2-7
CASSPDTASYEQYF
TGTGCCAGCAGCCCCGACACAGCTTCCTACGAGCAGTACTTC
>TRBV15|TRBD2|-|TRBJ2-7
CATSRVSGIVEQYF
TGTGCCACCAGCAGAGTTAGCGGGATAGTCGAGCAGTACTTC
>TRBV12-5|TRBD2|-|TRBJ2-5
CASGLVLAGGRGGETQYF
TGTGCTAGTGGTTTGGTCCTAGCGGGAGGCCGAGGAGGAGAGACCCAGTACTTC
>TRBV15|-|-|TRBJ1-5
CATSRGDKGLQPQHF
TGTGCCACCAGCAGAGGCGATAAAGGGCTTCAGCCCCAGCATTTT
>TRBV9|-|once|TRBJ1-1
CASGVGSLGNTEAFF
TGTGCCAGCGGCGTAGGTAGTTTGGGGAACACTGAAGCTTTCTTT
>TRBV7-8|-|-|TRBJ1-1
CASSLVSGPRGTEAFF
TGTGCCAGCAGCTTAGTGTCGGGACCGCGGGGCACTGAAGCTTTCTTT